This T cell receptor beta chain was identified in a study of control samples from healthy donors and cancer patients. Produced via immunoSEQ multiplex PCR; TCRdb's table is partial and in-frame only. The profile shows around 180,000 clones, 80% to 90% of them singletons. The germline gives CDR1 MGHRA, CDR2 YSYEKL. The CDR3 length is 14 residues. The V gene lost 1 base and the J gene lost 4 bases, with 10 bases spanning the gap. The receptor's source is a woman aged 30 to 39 in good health. The sequenced sample was blood. The rearrangement uses TRBV4-1 and TRBJ2-5; no reliable D call. CDR3 in amino acids: CASSQGPPGETQYF. The CDR3 nucleotides are TGCGCCAGCAGCCAAGGACCGCCAGGAGAGACCCAGTACTTC.